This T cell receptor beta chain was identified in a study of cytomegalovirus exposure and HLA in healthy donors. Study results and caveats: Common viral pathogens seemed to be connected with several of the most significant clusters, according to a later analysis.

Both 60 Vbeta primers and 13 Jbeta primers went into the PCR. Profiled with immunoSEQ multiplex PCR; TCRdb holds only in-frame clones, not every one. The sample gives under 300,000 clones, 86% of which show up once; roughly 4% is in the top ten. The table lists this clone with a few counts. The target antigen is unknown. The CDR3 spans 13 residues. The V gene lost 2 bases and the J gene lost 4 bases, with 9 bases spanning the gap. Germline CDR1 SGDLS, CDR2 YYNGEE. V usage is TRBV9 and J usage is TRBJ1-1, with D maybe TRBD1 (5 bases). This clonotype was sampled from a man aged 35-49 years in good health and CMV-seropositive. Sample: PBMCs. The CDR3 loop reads CASSVQGGTEAFF. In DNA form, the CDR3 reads TGTGCCAGCAGCGTTCAGGGTGGCACTGAAGCTTTCTTT.